Described below is a single T cell receptor beta chain sequence and its context. The antigen is undetermined. Compared with germline, one end of the junction differs, possibly owing to a read error. These data are taken from a study of cytomegalovirus exposure and HLA in healthy donors. Regarding the study as a whole: Under in vitro conditions, three CMV-associated chains were confirmed as specific for CMV antigens.

The CDR3 is 15 amino acids. The germline V gene has CDR1 SGHTA and CDR2 FQGNSA. Missing from this donor's record is the CMV serostatus. This PCR relied on a set of 60 Vbeta primers and 13 Jbeta primers. Assay used: immunoSEQ multiplex PCR; TCRdb lists only in-frame clones, some missing. Of about 130,000 clones detected, approximately 78% appear once; the ten largest clones hold less than 3.5%. The J gene is TRBJ2-2, the V gene TRBV7-2; D unresolved. The specimen was PBMCs. The sequence was collected from a human donor in good health. The CDR3 spells CASSIARLNTGELFF. CDR3 coding DNA: TGTGCCAGCAGCATAGCTCGTCTGAACACCGGGGAGCTGTTTTTT.